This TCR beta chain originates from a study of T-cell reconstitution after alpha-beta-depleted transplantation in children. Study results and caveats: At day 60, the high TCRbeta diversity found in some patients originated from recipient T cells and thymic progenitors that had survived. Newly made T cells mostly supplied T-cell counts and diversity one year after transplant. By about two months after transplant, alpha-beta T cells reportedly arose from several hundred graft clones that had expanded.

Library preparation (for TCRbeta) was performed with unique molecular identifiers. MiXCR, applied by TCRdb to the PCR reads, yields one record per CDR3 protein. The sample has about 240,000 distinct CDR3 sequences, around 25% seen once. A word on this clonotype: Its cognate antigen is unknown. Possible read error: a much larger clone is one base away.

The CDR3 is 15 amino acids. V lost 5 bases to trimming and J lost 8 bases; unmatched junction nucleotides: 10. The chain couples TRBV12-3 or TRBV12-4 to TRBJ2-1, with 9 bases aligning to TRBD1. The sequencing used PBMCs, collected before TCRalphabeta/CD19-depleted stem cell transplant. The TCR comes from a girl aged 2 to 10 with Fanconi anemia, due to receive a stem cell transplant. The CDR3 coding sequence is TGTGCCAGCAGTCCAGGGACAGGGCGGTACGATGAGCAGTTCTTC. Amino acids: CASSPGTGRYDEQFF.